These 16 T cell receptor beta chains were all obtained from the same sample, sequenced in a study of T cell repertoires in cytomegalovirus infection. One entry per CDR3 protein, called by TCRdb with MiXCR from the reads. The sample holds 740,000 or so distinct CDR3 sequences; approximately 34% are singletons and the top ten take roughly 2.8%. Sequences were obtained from PBMCs. Every receptor here comes from a human donor in good health (CMV status not recorded). Some clones in this sample may be carry-over from other donors' samples.

There are many counts of this clonotype. For the CDR3, the DNA is TGCGCCAGCAGCCAGGCTGGACAGGAAGAGACCCAGTACTTC. Translated: CASSQAGQEETQYF. This chain uses TRBV4-1 with TRBJ2-5; TRBD1 matches 7 bases. The V and J ends lost 3 bases and 3 bases, in that order; junction bases with no gene match: 4. CDR3 length: 14 residues. The germline V gene encodes CDR1 MGHRA and CDR2 YSYEKL.

The rearrangement uses TRBV6-6 and TRBJ1-1; TRBD1 agrees at 8 bases. This CDR3 has 14 amino acids. V gave up 7 bases and J gave up 5 bases; unmatched junction bases: 9. Germline V gives CDR1 MNHNY, CDR2 SVGAGI (reference sequence). This CDR3 reads CASNYQGAATEAFF. The CDR3 DNA reads TGTGCCAGCAACTACCAGGGGGCGGCGACTGAAGCTTTCTTT.

J is TRBJ2-5 and V is TRBV28; TRBD1 matches 8 bases. The germline V gene encodes CDR1 MDHEN and CDR2 SYDVKM. After removal of 7 bases from V and 2 bases from J, the junction contained 6 bases not matched to a gene. The CDR3 is 14 amino acids. This chain's CDR3 is CASKWTGTQETQYF. DNA for the CDR3: TGTGCCAGCAAATGGACAGGGACACAAGAGACCCAGTACTTC.

This clonotype occurred a few times. This chain links TRBV18 with TRBJ1-5, with 7 bases aligning to TRBD1. V dropped 3 bases and J dropped 4; count of bases not matched to a gene: 9. The CDR3 has 16 residues. Per germline, CDR1 KGHSH and CDR2 LQKENI. As DNA, the CDR3 is TGTGCCAGCTCACCCGCGGGACAGCTCTCTAATCAGCCCCAGCATTTT. Amino acid sequence: CASSPAGQLSNQPQHF.

This rearrangement joins TRBV9 to TRBJ2-5, with 9 bases lining up with TRBD1. The CDR3 has 15 amino acids. From germline, CDR1 is SGDLS and CDR2 YYNGEE. With 0 bases clipped from V and 3 bases from J, the junction kept 3 bases outside the gene matches. CDR3 sequence reads: CASSVEGTGKETQYF. The CDR3 region has the DNA TGTGCCAGCAGCGTAGAAGGGACAGGGAAAGAGACCCAGTACTTC.

The gene calls are TRBV5-1 and TRBJ2-7; TRBD1 agrees at 7 bases. Germline loops: CDR1 SGHRS, CDR2 YFSETQ. The length of the CDR3 is 16 residues. J lost 4 bases, V lost 5 bases, and 15 bases had no gene match. The CDR3 here is CASSSGPRDREYEQYF. CDR3 coding DNA: TGCGCCAGCAGTTCCGGCCCCCGGGACAGAGAATACGAGCAGTACTTC.

The chain recombines TRBV4-2 with TRBJ2-7; TRBD2 matches at 9 bases. V gave up 4 bases and J gave up 0 bases; unmatched junction bases: 7. The CDR3 loop spans 16 amino acids. Germline V gene lookup returns CDR1 LGHNA and CDR2 YNFKEQ. The CDR3 nucleotides read TGTGCCAGCAGCCCCTCGAATAGCGGGAGCTCCTACGAGCAGTACTTC. Protein sequence: CASSPSNSGSSYEQYF.

This sequence joins TRBV15 and TRBJ1-2, with 8 positions matching TRBD1. Germline lookup yields CDR1 LNHNV and CDR2 YYDKDF (reference sequence). V shed 5 bases, J shed 8 bases, and the junction held 7 bases outside the gene matches. The CDR3 is made up of 13 amino acids. CDR3 nucleotides: TGTGCCACCAGCTATGGACAGGGATCCGGCTACACCTTC. Its protein product is CATSYGQGSGYTF. Full variable domain (rest looked up from reference TRBV15 and TRBJ1-2): DAMVIQNPRYQVTQFGKPVTLSCSQTLNHNVMYWYQQKSSQAPKLLFHYYDKDFNNEADTPDNFQSRRPNTSFCFLDIRSPGLGDTAMYLCATSYGQGSGYTFGSGTRLTVV.

This clonotype has more than one count but fewer than ten. The chain is built from TRBV11-1 and TRBJ1-1; D gene unclear. V shed 5 bases and J shed 0 bases, with 10 bases lying between them. The CDR3 totals 14 residues. The V gene's germline CDR1 is SGHAT and CDR2 FQDESV (reference sequence). The CDR3 DNA follows: TGTGCCAGCAGCCACTCATTGGTGAACACTGAAGCTTTCTTT. This encodes CASSHSLVNTEAFF.

This chain joins TRBV6-2 or TRBV6-3 and TRBJ1-1; no reliable D call. The CDR3 runs 14 residues. CDR1 is MNHEY and CDR2 is SVGEGT in the germline V gene. Trimming removed 5 bases from V and 0 bases from J, with 10 bases in between. The CDR3 sequence is CASSVAWMNTEAFF. The CDR3 nucleotides are TGTGCCAGCAGTGTAGCATGGATGAACACTGAAGCTTTCTTT.

The gene calls are TRBV14 and TRBJ1-6; weak D call: TRBD1 (6 bases). CDR1 is SGHDN, CDR2 FVKESK, per germline. This CDR3 region has 14 residues. Trimming removed 0 bases from V and 12 bases from J, with 12 bases in between. The chain's CDR3 is CASSQDRGWEPLHF. The CDR3 nucleotides are TGTGCCAGCAGCCAAGACAGGGGCTGGGAACCCCTCCACTTT. The entire variable domain, with the rest obtained from reference TRBV14 and TRBJ1-6, is as follows: EAGVTQFPSHSVIEKGQTVTLRCDPISGHDNLYWYRRVMGKEIKFLLHFVKESKQDESGMPNNRFLAERTGGTYSTLKVQPAELEDSGVYFCASSQDRGWEPLHFGNGTRLTVT.

To note about this clonotype: Possible read error: a much larger clone is one base away. CDR3 sequence: CASSPPGQTSSYEQYV. The CDR3 nucleotides read TGTGCCAGCAGCCCTCCGGGACAGACGAGCTCCTACGAGCAGTACGTC. The rearrangement links TRBV28 to TRBJ2-7, with 7 bases aligning to TRBD1. Losses at the gene ends were 6 bases for V and 0 bases for J; bases not matched to a gene: 11. Germline V lookup: CDR1 MDHEN, CDR2 SYDVKM. The length of the CDR3 is 16 residues.

Comment on this clonotype: A much larger clone differs from this one at a single base, so this may be a read error. This chain joins TRBV7-6 and TRBJ2-7; 12 nucleotides align to TRBD2. This CDR3 is 14 amino acids long. Germline V lookup: CDR1 SGHVS, CDR2 FNYEAQ. V was pared by 5 bases and J by 3 bases, with 2 bases of the junction left unmatched. The chain's CDR3 is CASSPSGRDYEQYF. The CDR3 region has the DNA TGTGCCAGCAGCCCTAGCGGGAGGGACTACGAGCAGTACTTC.

The rearrangement uses TRBV5-6 and TRBJ1-1, with D hard to call. Looked up from germline, CDR1 is SGHDT and CDR2 is YYEEEE. V dropped 4 bases and J dropped 0 bases, with 16 bases sitting between them. The CDR3 sequence is 16 residues long. As DNA, the CDR3 is TGTGCCAGCAGCCCCTTGCGTTCGGGTTTGAACACTGAAGCTTTCTTT. This gives the protein CASSPLRSGLNTEAFF.

This clonotype occurred many times. In nucleotides, the CDR3 is TGTGCCAGCAGGATGGGTGGCACAGATACGCAGTATTTT. It codes for CASRMGGTDTQYF. J is TRBJ2-3 and V is TRBV7-2; the D is unclear. Germline V gene lookup returns CDR1 SGHTA and CDR2 FQGNSA. The CDR3 is 13 residues long. Trimming took off 6 bases at V and 1 base at J, with 8 bases between the two ends. The full variable domain, in which reference TRBV7-2 and TRBJ2-3 provide the parts outside the CDR3, is GAGVSQSPSNKVTEKGKDVELRCDPISGHTALYWYRQSLGQGLEFLIYFQGNSAPDKSGLPSDRFSAERTGGSVSTLTIQRTQQEDSAVYLCASRMGGTDTQYFGPGTRLTVL.

The J gene is TRBJ1-3, the V gene TRBV20-1, with D tentatively TRBD1 (6 bases). CDR1 DFQATT and CDR2 SNEGSKA come from the germline V gene (reference sequence). This CDR3 has 14 residues. Trimming left V 3 bases short and J 3 bases short, with 12 bases between. The CDR3, as DNA: TGCAGTGCTAGCACACAGGGAATTGGAAACACCATATATTTT. Its translation: CSASTQGIGNTIYF.